These 20 T cell receptor beta chains originate from one sample sequenced in a study of vaccination effects on CD4 cells after COVID-19. The antigens of these receptors remain unknown. The table came from immunoSEQ multiplex PCR; TCRdb's copy has only in-frame clones and leaves some out. Among fewer than 85,000 clones listed, about 80% were seen once. Antigen-specific CD4+ T cells expanded by the ViraFEST assay with viral peptide pools were then sequenced. Following culture for approximately ten days, CD4+ T cells were isolated. Each person got two doses of an mRNA SARS-CoV-2 vaccine, BNT162b2 or mRNA-1273. Sequenced material: CD4+ T cells from PBMCs cultured with HCoV-OC43 spike peptides, taken after COVID-19 vaccination. This sample's subset: HCoV-OC43 spike overlapping peptide pool stimulation. The receptors shown here come from a human donor who received a COVID-19 vaccine.

The chain recombines TRBV7-3 with TRBJ2-2; 8 bases are shared with TRBD1. In germline, CDR1 is SGHTA, CDR2 FQGTGA. The CDR3 loop spans 16 amino acids. The V and J ends lost 4 bases and 1 base, in that order; junction bases with no gene match: 5. CDR3 DNA: TGTGCCAGCAGCTCCCAAGGGACAGGGAACACCGGGGAGCTGTTTTTT. It is translated as CASSSQGTGNTGELFF. The full variable domain, in which reference TRBV7-3 and TRBJ2-2 provide the parts outside the CDR3, is GAGVSQTPSNKVTEKGKYVELRCDPISGHTALYWYRQSLGQGPEFLIYFQGTGAADDSGLPNDRFFAVRPEGSVSTLKIQRTERGDSAVYLCASSSQGTGNTGELFFGEGSRLTVL.

This clone was found a few times. The chain is built from TRBV7-8 and TRBJ2-3; D remains ambiguous. Germline lookup yields CDR1 SGHVS and CDR2 FQNEAQ. CDR3 length: 13 residues. V was shortened by 7 bases and J by 2 bases, with 10 bases between the two germline ends. This chain's CDR3 is CASTGLLTDTQYF. The CDR3 DNA reads TGTGCCAGCACGGGTCTCCTCACAGATACGCAGTATTTT. The full variable domain, completed using reference TRBV7-8 and TRBJ2-3, is GAGVSQSPRYKVAKRGQDVALRCDPISGHVSLFWYQQALGQGPEFLTYFQNEAQLDKSGLPSDRFFAERPEGSVSTLKIQRTQQEDSAVYLCASTGLLTDTQYFGPGTRLTVL.

The chain combines TRBV19 with TRBJ2-3; perhaps TRBD2 as D (5 bases). V was pared by 6 bases and J by 5 bases, with 18 bases between. Per the germline V gene, CDR1 is LNHDA and CDR2 is SQIVND (reference sequence). The length of the CDR3 is 15 residues. This chain's CDR3 is CASSTQAGVGDTQYF. The CDR3 DNA follows: TGTGCCAGTAGCACCCAGGCCGGGGTTGGAGATACGCAGTATTTT.

Concerning this clone itself: Germline and junction disagree at one end, which may indicate a read error. J is TRBJ1-2 and V is TRBV18; D might be TRBD1 (5 bases). The CDR3 loop spans 12 amino acids. Per germline, CDR1 KGHSH and CDR2 LQKENI. CDR3 nucleotides: TGTGCCAGCTCACCTTCCGGGACCTCAATCGCCTTC. Protein sequence: CASSPSGTSIAF.

The sample holds one count of this clone. This rearrangement joins TRBV6-2 or TRBV6-3 to TRBJ2-7; D is uncertain. Germline-derived CDR1 and CDR2 are MNHEY and SVGEGT. Trimming shortened V by 5 bases and J by 4 bases, and 21 bases separated the two germline ends. This CDR3 region has 16 residues. CDR3 DNA sequence: TGTGCCAGCAGTCCCCGCGGATCCCAACGGGTTTACGAGCAGTACGTC. It specifies CASSPRGSQRVYEQYV.

This rearrangement joins TRBV7-8 to TRBJ1-2; no clear D gene. Germline V gives CDR1 SGHVS, CDR2 FQNEAQ. Trimming pared 1 base from V and 4 bases from J, leaving 7 bases between. The CDR3 totals 13 residues. The CDR3 DNA reads TGTGCCAGCAGCTTAGAACACTCCTATGGCTACACCTTC. The encoded protein is CASSLEHSYGYTF. Full variable domain (rest looked up from reference TRBV7-8 and TRBJ1-2): GAGVSQSPRYKVAKRGQDVALRCDPISGHVSLFWYQQALGQGPEFLTYFQNEAQLDKSGLPSDRFFAERPEGSVSTLKIQRTQQEDSAVYLCASSLEHSYGYTFGSGTRLTVV.

In regard to this clone: Compared with germline, one end of the junction differs, possibly owing to a read error. This CDR3 is CASSFAPSGSKQF. The CDR3 nucleotides are TGTGCCAGCAGTTTTGCCCCCTCAGGGTCAAAACAATTT. The chain links TRBV12-3 or TRBV12-4 to TRBJ1-5; D perhaps matches TRBD1 (5 bases). The CDR3 is made up of 13 amino acids.

The V and J genes are TRBV6-2 or TRBV6-3 and TRBJ1-5, with D possibly being TRBD1 (5 bases). The V end lost 0 bases, the J end lost 3 bases, and 18 bases lay between the germline ends. The CDR3 is made up of 18 amino acids. Germline CDR1 MNHEY, CDR2 SVGEGT. The CDR3, as DNA: TGTGCCAGCAGTTACTCGAGCTGGACGAGGGGTTCCAATCAGCCCCAGCATTTT. This encodes CASSYSSWTRGSNQPQHF.

The chain combines TRBV5-1 with TRBJ2-3; 7 nucleotides line up with TRBD1. The CDR3 covers 15 residues. Germline assignment: CDR1 SGHRS and CDR2 YFSETQ. J lost 3 bases, V lost 2 bases, and 6 bases had no gene match. The CDR3, as DNA: TGCGCCAGCAGCTTCGAGAGACAGGGTACAGATACGCAGTATTTT. It encodes CASSFERQGTDTQYF. Looking up the rest from reference TRBV5-1 and TRBJ2-3 gives the full variable domain: KAGVTQTPRYLIKTRGQQVTLSCSPISGHRSVSWYQQTPGQGLQFLFEYFSETQRNKGNFPGRFSGRQFSNSRSEMNVSTLELGDSALYLCASSFERQGTDTQYFGPGTRLTVL.

The CDR3 DNA follows: TGTGCCAGCAGCCAAAAGGGGGCCGGGGATACGCAGTATTTT. Translating it yields CASSQKGAGDTQYF. V usage is TRBV3-1 (or the pseudogene TRBV3-2) and J usage is TRBJ2-3, with 7 bases that match TRBD1. Germline-derived CDR1 and CDR2 are LGHDT and YNNKEL (reference sequence). CDR3 size: 14 residues. The V segment lost 2 bases and the J segment 6 bases; nucleotides outside the gene matches: 5.

The chain couples TRBV5-6 to TRBJ2-7, with 11 nucleotides matching TRBD2. V dropped 2 bases and J dropped 2; count of bases not matched to a gene: 0. CDR3 length: 14 amino acids. Germline CDR1 and CDR2: SGHDT and YYEEEE. CDR3 loop: CASSFSGGAYEQYV. CDR3 DNA: TGTGCCAGCAGCTTTAGCGGGGGGGCCTACGAGCAGTACGTC.

The rearrangement joins TRBV5-1 to TRBJ2-3; 12 bases are a match to TRBD2. This CDR3 contains 15 residues. CDR1 is SGHRS and CDR2 is YFSETQ in the germline V gene. V shed 5 bases and J 6 bases; nucleotides not matched to a gene: 7. The CDR3 sequence is CASSSTSGGSDTQYF. DNA of the CDR3: TGCGCCAGCAGTTCGACTAGCGGGGGATCGGATACGCAGTATTTT.

The chain combines TRBV7-2 with TRBJ2-5; D is unclear. The V gene lost 5 bases and the J gene lost 3 bases, with 10 bases spanning the gap. Germline V CDR1 and CDR2: SGHTA, FQGNSA. This CDR3 comprises 13 residues. The CDR3 DNA reads as TGTGCCAGCAGCCCCAGGTCCGAAGAGACCCAGTACTTC. Its protein product is CASSPRSEETQYF.

V and J are TRBV11-1 and TRBJ2-7; 10 nucleotides match TRBD1. This CDR3 spans 15 amino acids. The V gene end was trimmed by 6 bases and the J gene end by 4 bases; junction bases not matched to a gene: 9. Looked up from germline, CDR1 is SGHAT and CDR2 is FQDESV (reference sequence). CDR3 protein: CASSGDRGPKYEQYV. Here the CDR3 DNA reads TGTGCCAGCAGTGGCGACAGGGGGCCCAAGTACGAGCAGTACGTC.

The V call is TRBV29-1, the J call TRBJ1-4, with TRBD1 as a possible D gene (5 bases). Germline V gene sequence: CDR1 SQVTM, CDR2 ANQGSEA. This CDR3 is 14 amino acids long. The germline V and J ends were trimmed by 1 base and 8 bases, with 14 bases remaining between them. CDR3 coding DNA: TGCAGCGTTGAAGGCTACGACAGAGGGGAAAAACTGTTTTTT. Its protein is CSVEGYDRGEKLFF.

This sequence joins TRBV5-1 and TRBJ1-4, with 7 bases fitting TRBD1. Trimming at V came to 1 base and at J to 8 bases, leaving 5 bases not matched to a gene. CDR1 is SGHRS and CDR2 is YFSETQ in the germline V gene. There are 14 residues in the CDR3. The CDR3 reads CASSLKAGGEKLFF. CDR3 in DNA: TGCGCCAGCAGCTTGAAGGCAGGGGGGGAAAAACTGTTTTTT. The entire variable domain, with the rest obtained from reference TRBV5-1 and TRBJ1-4, is as follows: KAGVTQTPRYLIKTRGQQVTLSCSPISGHRSVSWYQQTPGQGLQFLFEYFSETQRNKGNFPGRFSGRQFSNSRSEMNVSTLELGDSALYLCASSLKAGGEKLFFGSGTQLSVL.

The chain joins TRBV5-1 to TRBJ2-7; a possible D gene is TRBD1 (6 bases). V was pared by 1 base and J by 3 bases, with 11 bases between. Germline V gene lookup returns CDR1 SGHRS and CDR2 YFSETQ. This CDR3 has 14 amino acids. For the CDR3, the DNA is TGCGCCAGCAGCTTGACAGGGCTAAGCTACGAGCAGTACGTC. Protein sequence: CASSLTGLSYEQYV.

The chain combines TRBV19 with TRBJ1-2; D possibly corresponds to TRBD1 (5 bases). V lost 6 bases, J lost 6 bases, and 20 bases lay in between. The CDR3 loop spans 15 amino acids. In germline, CDR1 is LNHDA, CDR2 SQIVND (reference sequence). CDR3 loop: CASRVIRDSGNGYTF. CDR3 coding DNA: TGTGCCAGTAGAGTCATCCGGGACTCGGGAAATGGCTACACCTTC.

This chain links TRBV5-4 with TRBJ1-2, with D hard to call. CDR1 is SGHNT and CDR2 is YYREEE in the germline V gene (reference sequence). There are 15 residues in the CDR3. V shed 4 bases and J shed 2 bases, with 15 bases lying between them. The CDR3 spells CASSPVGGQNYGYTF. The CDR3 DNA reads as TGTGCCAGCAGCCCGGTAGGAGGGCAGAACTATGGCTACACCTTC.

This sequence joins TRBV10-2 and TRBJ1-6, with D possibly matching TRBD1 (5 bases). The CDR3 totals 13 residues. Germline CDR1 and CDR2: WSHSY and SAAADI. The V and J ends lost 8 bases and 10 bases respectively, with 15 bases between them. The CDR3 sequence: CASEVGVGSPLHF. The CDR3 DNA follows: TGCGCCAGCGAGGTGGGGGTAGGATCACCCCTCCACTTT.